Below are 13 T cell receptor beta chains sequenced from a single sample in a study of T cells in Graves' hyperthyroidism and ophthalmopathy. From RNA transcripts, TCR beta CDR3 regions were amplified. Researchers ran a first-round RT-PCR on the TCR CDR3 using the HTBI primer set. Using its own MiXCR run on the multiplex PCR reads, TCRdb lists one record per CDR3 protein. This table has under 65,000 distinct CDR3 sequences, approximately 53% appearing once. Material: blood. These receptors all come from a woman in her fifties or sixties with Graves' ophthalmopathy.

The genes are TRBV20-1 and TRBJ2-5, with 7 bases that match TRBD1. The V and J ends lost 3 bases and 5 bases, in that order; junction bases with no gene match: 6. CDR3 length equals 13 residues. The germline V gene has CDR1 DFQATT and CDR2 SNEGSKA (reference sequence). CDR3 protein: CSARGQRSETQYF. Written as DNA, the CDR3 is TGCAGTGCTAGGGGACAGAGATCGGAGACCCAGTACTTC.

The chain carries TRBV6-1 and TRBJ2-7; D remains unclear. Germline values: CDR1 MNHNS, CDR2 SASEGT. CDR3 length equals 13 residues. Deletions cut 4 bases from V and 5 bases from J, with 12 bases between. The CDR3 spells CASSARPLDEQYF. The CDR3 region has the DNA TGTGCCAGCAGTGCGAGACCGCTAGACGAGCAGTACTTC.

The chain uses TRBV10-3 and TRBJ2-7; 11 bases align to TRBD2. CDR3 size: 14 residues. V gave up 4 bases and J gave up 5 bases; unmatched junction bases: 4. Germline-derived CDR1 and CDR2 are ENHRY and SYGVKD. CDR3 coding DNA: TGTGCCATCAGTGGGCTAGCGGGAGGAGACGAGCAGTACTTC. As protein: CAISGLAGGDEQYF.

At least ten counts were recorded for this clonotype. V is TRBV19 and J is TRBJ2-3; 12 bases map to TRBD2. V lost 7 bases to trimming and J lost 4 bases; unmatched junction nucleotides: 12. The V gene's germline CDR1 is LNHDA and CDR2 SQIVND (reference sequence). The CDR3 spans 17 residues. CDR3 DNA: TGTGCCAGTACCACTACAGGACTAGCGGGAAGGGCAGATACGCAGTATTTT. Translated, it gives CASTTTGLAGRADTQYF.

The table lists this clonotype with many counts. The chain recombines TRBV6-1 with TRBJ2-5; D remains unclear. Looked up from germline, CDR1 is MNHNS and CDR2 is SASEGT. The CDR3 loop spans 12 amino acids. The ends were cut back, 4 bases at V and 4 bases at J, with 7 bases in the middle. The CDR3 nucleotides are TGTGCCAGCAGTGGAGTTGGAGAGACCCAGTACTTC. It translates to CASSGVGETQYF.

The count of this clonotype is one. Likely a read error: the CDR3 ends without its conserved phenylalanine or tryptophan. No DNA is shown, since the ends of the CDR3 on it are uncertain; the CDR3 is the one TCRdb lists. The gene calls are TRBV6-2 or TRBV6-3 and TRBJ2-1. The CDR3 region is 14 residues in length, termini included. Germline assignment: CDR1 MNHEY and CDR2 SVGEGT. CDR3 loop: CASSLEDSYNEQLS.

This clonotype was counted ten times or more. The V gene is TRBV5-6, the J gene TRBJ2-5; TRBD2 matches 8 bases. The V segment lost 7 bases and the J segment 7 bases; nucleotides outside the gene matches: 18. This CDR3 has 16 amino acids. Per the germline V gene, CDR1 is SGHDT and CDR2 is YYEEEE. DNA of the CDR3: TGTGCCAGCTCGACCGGGGGGGGGAGTCTTTTTTGGACCCAGTACTTC. Protein product: CASSTGGGSLFWTQYF.

This chain uses TRBV7-6 with TRBJ1-2; no clear D gene. V shed 1 base and J shed 4 bases, with 10 bases lying between them. The CDR3 sequence is 14 residues long. The germline CDR1 and CDR2 sequences are SGHVS and FNYEAQ. The CDR3 DNA follows: TGTGCCAGCAGCTTAGGAGGGAACGGCTATGGCTACACCTTC. Its protein product is CASSLGGNGYGYTF.

This clonotype has ten or more counts. CDR3 sequence reads: CASSLDQRLAADTQYF. The CDR3 coding sequence is TGTGCCAGCAGCTTAGATCAACGACTAGCTGCAGATACGCAGTATTTT. The genes are TRBV11-2 and TRBJ2-3, with 7 bases identical to TRBD2. Germline assignment: CDR1 SGHAT and CDR2 FQNNGV. Trimming removed 0 bases from V and 4 bases from J; junction bases left unmatched: 7. There are 16 residues in the CDR3.

The chain carries TRBV15 and TRBJ2-7; TRBD1 aligns across 8 bases. V lost 2 bases, J lost 0 bases, and 12 bases stayed unmatched. The CDR3 is 18 amino acids. Per the germline V gene, CDR1 is LNHNV and CDR2 is YYDKDF (reference sequence). In nucleotides, the CDR3 is TGTGCCACCAGCAGACACCGGGACAGGACACAAATCTCCTACGAGCAGTACTTC. It translates to CATSRHRDRTQISYEQYF. The complete variable domain, with remaining parts taken from reference TRBV15 and TRBJ2-7, reads DAMVIQNPRYQVTQFGKPVTLSCSQTLNHNVMYWYQQKSSQAPKLLFHYYDKDFNNEADTPDNFQSRRPNTSFCFLDIRSPGLGDTAMYLCATSRHRDRTQISYEQYFGPGTRLTVT.

The V call is TRBV7-9, the J call TRBJ2-3, with 8 bases that match TRBD1. V lost 5 bases to trimming and J lost 6 bases; unmatched junction nucleotides: 7. This CDR3 comprises 14 residues. In germline, CDR1 is SEHNR, CDR2 FQNEAQ (reference sequence). The CDR3 loop is CASSIGQGSDTQYF. Here the CDR3 DNA reads TGTGCCAGCAGCATAGGACAGGGTTCGGATACGCAGTATTTT.

This chain links TRBV29-1 with TRBJ2-7, with TRBD2 matching 10 bases. The CDR3 length is 11 residues. In germline, CDR1 is SQVTM, CDR2 ANQGSEA. V was clipped by 6 bases and J by 9 bases; unmatched bases: 5. CDR3 in amino acids: CSVTGLARQYF. The CDR3 region has the DNA TGCAGCGTGACGGGACTAGCGAGGCAGTACTTC.

In this sample, this clonotype turned up many times. In nucleotides, the CDR3 is TGTGCCAGCAGCGAACGAGGCCCCTTTTTGGAGAGCGCCTACGAGCAGTACTTC. Protein product: CASSERGPFLESAYEQYF. The genes are TRBV5-6 and TRBJ2-7; D is unresolved. The V and J ends lost 4 bases and 2 bases respectively, with 25 bases between them. The CDR3 has 18 residues. CDR1 SGHDT and CDR2 YYEEEE come from the germline V gene.